This is a list of T cell receptor beta chains from one sample in a study of molecular identifiers for immune sequencing clone quantification. One entry per CDR3 protein, called by TCRdb with MiXCR from the PCR reads. Here the sample spans some 100,000 distinct CDR3 sequences, under 40% being singletons. What was sequenced was naive CD8+ T cells from blood, with Jurkat cell RNA spiked in. The receptors derive from a human donor in good health. Some libraries in this study had Jurkat cell RNA spiked in. Each CDR3 is given with its conserved first and last residue. Fields, in order: V gene, CDR3 protein.

V gene: TRBV4-2; CDR3 protein: CASSQDLPGLAGDVNELFF
V gene: TRBV20-1; CDR3 protein: CSASGQGNTGELFF
V gene: TRBV15; CDR3 protein: CATSRTSAYNEQFF
V gene: TRBV28; CDR3 protein: CASSTSEDTDTQYF
V gene: TRBV11-2; CDR3 protein: CASSIAGRDTDTQYF
V gene: TRBV19; CDR3 protein: CASAQGNQPQHF
V gene: TRBV7-9; CDR3 protein: CASSGGVTGDGQYF
V gene: TRBV5-1; CDR3 protein: CASSLDRRGGYEQYF
V gene: TRBV13; CDR3 protein: CASSPPAGTHHDTQYF
V gene: TRBV7-9; CDR3 protein: CASSLAGGSNEKLFF
V gene: TRBV28; CDR3 protein: CASSFAADDTEAFF
V gene: TRBV2; CDR3 protein: CASGPGEQFF
V gene: TRBV5-3; CDR3 protein: CASSDPSGSSYEQYF
V gene: TRBV6-1; CDR3 protein: CASSDWASEVTGEPFF
V gene: TRBV28; CDR3 protein: CASSPVVQGWYEQYF
V gene: TRBV4-1; CDR3 protein: CASSQGQFTGNTIYF
V gene: TRBV20-1; CDR3 protein: CSARDLRNTEAFF
V gene: TRBV11-2; CDR3 protein: CASSYLDGQWFNSYNEQFF
V gene: TRBV12-3/TRBV12-4; CDR3 protein: CASTEGEKLFF
V gene: TRBV9; CDR3 protein: CASSVGRTDTQYF
V gene: TRBV4-2; CDR3 protein: CASSQGKAGTGNTDTQYF
V gene: TRBV6-2/TRBV6-3; CDR3 protein: CASSSVLTASLEAFF
V gene: TRBV11-2; CDR3 protein: CASSLDGEKLFF
V gene: TRBV4-3; CDR3 protein: CASSQSSGTEDTEAFF